This TCR beta chain is drawn from a study of T-cell reconstitution after alpha-beta-depleted transplantation in children. Study observations and caveats: By one year post-transplant, T-cell counts and diversity largely arose from T cells that were newly produced. Recipient T cells and thymic progenitors that survived gave rise to the high TCRbeta diversity observed at day 60 in some patients. Reportedly, alpha-beta T cells present about two months post-transplant originated from several hundred expanded clones of graft origin.

It was with unique molecular identifiers that the TCRbeta library was prepared. TCRdb analysed the PCR reads with MiXCR anew, one entry per CDR3 protein. The sample yields 750,000 to 950,000 distinct CDR3 sequences, less than 20% seen once. Germline V gene sequence: CDR1 MGHRA, CDR2 YSYEKL. Trimming took off 4 bases at V and 4 bases at J, with 13 bases between the two ends. CDR3 size: 15 residues. To note about this clonotype: Its antigen is as yet unknown.

The gene calls are TRBV4-1 and TRBJ2-2; D might be TRBD2 (7 bases). The sequence came from a male patient aged 10 to 17 who had a stem cell transplant for acute lymphoblastic leukemia, so the T cells may come from the graft donor. Sample: PBMCs, mostly from graft donor cells, taken 360 days after TCRalphabeta/CD19-depleted stem cell transplant. The CDR3 bases are TGCGCCAGCAGCCCACAAGGGGGGGCCACCGGGGAGCTGTTTTTT. Translation: CASSPQGGATGELFF.